A single sample gave rise to the 13 T cell receptor beta chains below, sequenced in a study of identifying expanded T cells in peripheral blood. Using immunoSEQ multiplex PCR, the repertoire was profiled, and TCRdb retains in-frame clones only, with some absent. The repertoire holds some 75,000 clones, with roughly 90% as singletons. The sample comprised blood. The receptor set was obtained from a person aged 18-69 years in good health.

This clone was detected only once. J is TRBJ1-1 and V is TRBV5-4; TRBD1 might be the D (6 bases). CDR1 is SGHNT and CDR2 is YYREEE in the germline V gene (reference sequence). This CDR3 comprises 15 residues. V shed 0 bases and J shed 4 bases, with 13 bases lying between them. CDR3 DNA: TGTGCCAGCAGCTTGGCGGACAGATCCTTCACTGAAGCTTTCTTT. Amino acids: CASSLADRSFTEAFF.

The CDR3 region has the DNA TGTGCCAGCAGCTTATTTAGGGGAAATGTCGTTGAAAAACTGTTTTTT. The encoded protein is CASSLFRGNVVEKLFF. The V and J genes are TRBV7-2 and TRBJ1-4, with D tentatively TRBD1 (5 bases). V gave up 2 bases and J gave up 7 bases, with 17 bases separating them. The CDR3 loop spans 16 amino acids. Germline V gene data show CDR1 as SGHTA and CDR2 as FQGNSA.

CDR3 region: CASSPQGGYNEQFF. For the CDR3, the DNA is TGTGCCAGCAGCCCGCAGGGGGGATACAATGAGCAGTTCTTC. The chain is built from TRBV7-6 and TRBJ2-1; TRBD1 might be the D (7 bases). Germline CDR1 and CDR2: SGHVS and FNYEAQ. CDR3 length: 14 amino acids. Trimming removed 5 bases from V and 4 bases from J, with 12 bases in between.

The chain joins TRBV18 to TRBJ1-1; D is ambiguous. V lost 3 bases and J lost 1, with 9 bases in between. Per the germline V gene, CDR1 is KGHSH and CDR2 is LQKENI. There are 14 residues in the CDR3. CDR3 sequence: CASSPEGENTEAFF. CDR3 nucleotide sequence: TGTGCCAGCTCACCTGAAGGCGAGAACACTGAAGCTTTCTTT.

The J gene is TRBJ2-5, the V gene TRBV28; D call uncertain. From germline, CDR1 is MDHEN and CDR2 SYDVKM. The CDR3 sequence is 12 residues long. The V end lost 3 bases, the J end lost 4 bases, and 6 bases lay between the germline ends. The CDR3 loop reads CASSLIGETQYF. CDR3 DNA: TGTGCCAGCAGTTTGATTGGAGAGACCCAGTACTTC.

This chain connects TRBV14 to TRBJ2-7, with D hard to call. Trimming stripped 3 bases from V and 3 bases from J, with 9 bases between. This CDR3 has 13 residues. Germline assignment: CDR1 SGHDN and CDR2 FVKESK. The CDR3 loop reads CASSQLGYYEQYF. CDR3 bases: TGTGCCAGCAGCCAGTTAGGTTACTACGAGCAGTACTTC.

The chain joins TRBV6-1 to TRBJ1-2; 9 bases line up with TRBD1. This CDR3 is built from 15 residues. Germline V gene lookup returns CDR1 MNHNS and CDR2 SASEGT. V was pared by 5 bases and J by 2 bases, with 6 bases of the junction left unmatched. The CDR3 reads CASSPRDRVNYGYTF. The CDR3 DNA follows: TGTGCCAGCAGTCCGAGGGACAGGGTCAACTATGGCTACACCTTC.

This chain joins TRBV10-3 and TRBJ1-5; the D is unclear. CDR1 is ENHRY, CDR2 SYGVKD, per germline. V lost 7 bases to trimming and J lost 5 bases, with 12 bases between them. This CDR3 contains 13 residues. The CDR3 DNA reads TGTGCCATCAACGCAGTCTCAGATCAGCCCCAGCATTTT. Encoded protein: CAINAVSDQPQHF.

The V call is TRBV11-3, the J call TRBJ2-1; D perhaps matches TRBD2 (5 bases). This CDR3 is 13 amino acids long. Per the germline V gene, CDR1 is SGHNT and CDR2 is YENEEA. V was pared by 5 bases and J by 4 bases, with 9 bases between. CDR3 protein: CASSEGPYNEQFF. DNA for the CDR3: TGTGCCAGCAGCGAGGGCCCTTACAATGAGCAGTTCTTC.

V and J are TRBV7-2 and TRBJ1-1; D is uncertain. CDR3 length: 13 amino acids. In germline, CDR1 is SGHTA, CDR2 FQGNSA. V lost 2 bases, J lost 8 bases, and 12 bases lay in between. Written as DNA, the CDR3 is TGTGCCAGCAGCTTATTCGGAGGGAGGGAAGCTTTCTTT. Protein sequence: CASSLFGGREAFF.

The V gene is TRBV7-2, the J gene TRBJ2-1; either TRBD1 or TRBD2 may supply D (6 bases each). Germline V gives CDR1 SGHTA, CDR2 FQGNSA. The CDR3 totals 14 residues. Trimming shortened V by 8 bases and J by 8 bases, and 19 bases separated the two germline ends. In DNA, the CDR3 is TGTGCCAGCGGGGGGCGGGTAAACCCTCATGAGCAGTTCTTC. This sequence encodes CASGGRVNPHEQFF.

The V and J genes are TRBV19 and TRBJ2-1; 8 nucleotides line up with TRBD2. Losses at the gene ends were 4 bases for V and 10 bases for J; bases not matched to a gene: 9. CDR1 is LNHDA and CDR2 is SQIVND in the germline V gene (reference sequence). The CDR3 covers 14 residues. The CDR3 DNA follows: TGTGCCAGTAGTAATATGGCGGGAGGAGGAGAGCAGTTCTTC. Protein product: CASSNMAGGGEQFF.

This clone was observed once. V and J are TRBV19 and TRBJ1-5; D not certain. V was clipped by 6 bases and J by 4 bases, with 10 bases between them. The CDR3 loop spans 13 amino acids. The V gene's germline CDR1 is LNHDA and CDR2 SQIVND (reference sequence). The CDR3 region has the DNA TGTGCCAGTAGGGTTTCAAGAAATCAGCCCCAGCATTTT. Translating gives CASRVSRNQPQHF.